This T cell receptor (beta chain) is drawn from a study of cytomegalovirus exposure and HLA in healthy donors. Study-level background: Earlier work reported about 110 million unique TCR beta sequences from 150 million to 200 million T cells. Study outcomes and limitations: In a later analysis, at a false discovery rate of 0.05, 16,951 TCR beta sequences matched HLA alleles. Reports credit the classifier with highly specific, highly sensitive diagnosis of cytomegalovirus status.

The PCR had 60 Vbeta and 13 Jbeta primers. Measured with immunoSEQ multiplex PCR; TCRdb has only the in-frame clones, and not every one. The profile shows fewer than 150,000 clones, approximately 77% of them singletons. The CDR3 is 12 amino acids. Between the trimmed V and J ends, which lost 3 bases and 8 bases, there was a span of 11 bases. Germline CDR1 and CDR2: SGHNT and YYREEE (reference sequence). This clone was seen once. Its antigen is currently unknown. Sample: PBMCs. The clonotype comes from a man aged 25-40 years in good health and CMV-seronegative. The rearrangement uses TRBV5-4 and TRBJ1-1, with a possible D match to TRBD1 (6 bases). For the CDR3, the DNA is TGTGCCAGCAGCTGGGGGACACTGGAAGCTTTCTTT. It is translated as CASSWGTLEAFF.